Below, 8 T cell receptor beta chains from the same sample are listed, as sequenced in a study of Ad26.COV2.S vaccination and SARS-CoV-2 variants. Specified treatment: around 19 received Ad26.COV2.S at low or high dose, single or two shots; 5 received placebo; per-sample allocation not given. Collection of the samples took place on day 63 after the first injection of vaccine or placebo. Profiled with immunoSEQ multiplex PCR; TCRdb holds only in-frame clones, not every one. The profile shows around 450,000 clones, roughly 89% of them singletons. Sample: peripheral blood, taken in a trial of Ad26.COV2.S vaccine versus placebo. These receptors were collected from a person aged 18-60 years who received the Ad26.COV2.S COVID-19 vaccine or a placebo.

The chain is built from TRBV4-3 and TRBJ1-2, with 7 bases fitting TRBD1. The CDR3 is 14 residues long. With 5 bases clipped from V and 4 bases from J, the junction kept 7 bases outside the gene matches. CDR1 is LGHNA, CDR2 YSLEER, per germline. The CDR3 nucleotides read TGCGCCAGCAGCACCAGGGGGGTCACCTATGGCTACACCTTC. Translation: CASSTRGVTYGYTF.

The chain couples TRBV28 to TRBJ1-5; D call uncertain. Germline lookup yields CDR1 MDHEN and CDR2 SYDVKM. CDR3 length: 15 amino acids. Trimming stripped 5 bases from V and 2 bases from J, with 13 bases between. The CDR3 DNA reads as TGTGCCAGCAGTGCCGTGGGTTCTGGCAATCAGCCCCAGCATTTT. It codes for CASSAVGSGNQPQHF.

This sequence joins TRBV28 and TRBJ1-4, with 7 nucleotides matching TRBD1. Unmatched junction bases numbered 7, after V lost 4 bases and J lost 8 bases. CDR1 and CDR2 (germline): MDHEN, SYDVKM. The CDR3 consists of 14 residues. The DNA for the CDR3 is TGTGCCAGCAGTTCAGGGGGGATCGGGGAAAAACTGTTTTTT. As protein: CASSSGGIGEKLFF.

This chain links TRBV19 with TRBJ1-6, with TRBD1 as a possible D gene (6 bases). There are 15 residues in the CDR3. Germline values: CDR1 LNHDA, CDR2 SQIVND (reference sequence). Trimming took off 7 bases at V and 5 bases at J, with 15 bases between the two ends. The CDR3 region has the DNA TGTGCCAGTACCCAACAGGGTATGGATAATTCACCCCTCCACTTT. Protein: CASTQQGMDNSPLHF.

The rearrangement uses TRBV16 and TRBJ2-5; 7 nucleotides align to TRBD1. Germline trimming cut 4 bases from V and 0 bases from J; bases unmatched to any gene: 5. Per germline, CDR1 KGHSY and CDR2 FQNENV. This CDR3 has 15 residues. CDR3 region: CASSLRDRYQETQYF. CDR3 DNA sequence: TGTGCCAGCAGCCTCCGGGACAGATACCAAGAGACCCAGTACTTC.

The genes are TRBV18 and TRBJ2-2, with 8 bases fitting TRBD2. The CDR3 totals 14 residues. With V trimmed by 1 base and J by 9 bases, 4 bases remained unmatched. Looked up from germline, CDR1 is KGHSH and CDR2 is LQKENI. For the CDR3, the DNA is TGTGCCAGCTCACCACAAAGCGGGAGCTGGGAGCTGTTTTTT. As protein: CASSPQSGSWELFF.

This chain uses TRBV9 with TRBJ2-6, with 7 bases fitting TRBD1. The ends lost 4 bases at V and 3 bases at J; junction bases unmatched: 19. This CDR3 has 20 residues. Germline lookup yields CDR1 SGDLS and CDR2 YYNGEE. The CDR3 spells CASSLGQYNGVFGGANVLTF. The CDR3 DNA sequence: TGTGCCAGCAGCCTGGGACAGTATAATGGCGTATTTGGTGGGGCCAACGTCCTGACTTTC.

Comment on this clone: The sample has other DNA sequences that encode this CDR3 too. This chain joins TRBV4-1 and TRBJ2-7, with TRBD2 matching 7 bases. The CDR3 is 15 residues long. V shed 0 bases, J shed 1 base, and the junction held 3 bases outside the gene matches. The germline V gene has CDR1 MGHRA and CDR2 YSYEKL. In nucleotides, the CDR3 is TGCGCCAGCAGCCAAGAGGGGGGGTTTTCCTACGAGCAGTACTTC. This encodes CASSQEGGFSYEQYF.